A single sample is the source of the 9 T cell receptor beta chains below, sequenced in a study of immune cell composition in non-small cell lung cancer. Profiled with immunoSEQ multiplex PCR; TCRdb holds only in-frame clones, not every one. The data hold 4,000 to 6,000 clones, with about two thirds observed a single time. Normal lung was taken at the farthest possible site, at least 3 cm from tumour. The sequenced sample was non-adjacent lung tissue. The receptors here all came from a human donor with non-small cell lung cancer.

V and J are TRBV9 and TRBJ2-1; 10 bases are shared with TRBD2. This CDR3 comprises 16 residues. Germline V gene lookup returns CDR1 SGDLS and CDR2 YYNGEE. J lost 5 bases, V lost 0 bases, and 5 bases had no gene match. CDR3 nucleotides: TGTGCCAGCAGCGTAGAGATAGCGGGAGGCCACAATGAGCAGTTCTTC. This encodes CASSVEIAGGHNEQFF. Full variable domain (remainder filled in from reference TRBV9 and TRBJ2-1): DSGVTQTPKHLITATGQRVTLRCSPRSGDLSVYWYQQSLDQGLQFLIQYYNGEERAKGNILERFSAQQFPDLHSELNLSSLELGDSALYFCASSVEIAGGHNEQFFGPGTRLTVL.

Here the CDR3 DNA reads TGTGCCAGTAGCCGAGGCCTTAGGACTAGCGGGAACACAGATACGCAGTATTTT. It yields the protein CASSRGLRTSGNTDTQYF. The chain carries TRBV19 and TRBJ2-3; 12 bases map to TRBD2. Looked up from germline, CDR1 is LNHDA and CDR2 is SQIVND (reference sequence). V was pared by 6 bases and J by 2 bases, with 12 bases of the junction left unmatched. The CDR3 runs 18 residues.

This chain uses TRBV9 with TRBJ2-2, with a possible D match to TRBD1 (7 bases). In germline, CDR1 is SGDLS, CDR2 YYNGEE. Trimming took 3 bases from V and 4 from J, leaving 16 bases between them. The CDR3 is 16 residues long. The CDR3 coding sequence is TGTGCCAGCAGCGGGGAAGGAGGGGGCATCACCGGGGAGCTGTTTTTT. Amino acid sequence: CASSGEGGGITGELFF. Complete variable domain (other parts from reference TRBV9 and TRBJ2-2): DSGVTQTPKHLITATGQRVTLRCSPRSGDLSVYWYQQSLDQGLQFLIQYYNGEERAKGNILERFSAQQFPDLHSELNLSSLELGDSALYFCASSGEGGGITGELFFGEGSRLTVL.

This rearrangement joins TRBV5-1 to TRBJ2-7; D might be TRBD1 (6 bases). This CDR3 is built from 12 residues. V lost 2 bases to trimming and J lost 5 bases, with 8 bases between them. The germline V gene has CDR1 SGHRS and CDR2 YFSETQ. The CDR3 is CASSFGGHEQYF. The CDR3 region has the DNA TGCGCCAGCAGCTTTGGGGGCCACGAGCAGTACTTC.

The chain couples TRBV2 to TRBJ2-7; a possible D gene is TRBD1 (5 bases). This CDR3 is built from 14 residues. V was shortened by 8 bases and J by 1 base, with 15 bases between the two germline ends. The V gene's germline CDR1 is SNHLY and CDR2 FYNNEI. In DNA, the CDR3 is TGTGCCAGCGGGGCGAGAGGCTTATCCTACGAGCAGTACTTC. Amino acids: CASGARGLSYEQYF.

This clone is large by share. This chain connects TRBV4-3 to TRBJ1-4, with D hard to call. Germline assignment: CDR1 LGHNA and CDR2 YSLEER. V was trimmed by 0 bases and J by 0 bases, leaving 8 bases between them. The CDR3 covers 16 residues. CDR3 nucleotides: TGCGCCAGCAGCCAAGATCTCGGGGCAACTAATGAAAAACTGTTTTTT. Its protein is CASSQDLGATNEKLFF.

The rearrangement joins TRBV15 to TRBJ1-4; 7 bases agree with TRBD1. V lost 5 bases, J lost 7 bases, and 13 bases stayed unmatched. The CDR3 spans 16 residues. The V gene's germline CDR1 is LNHNV and CDR2 YYDKDF (reference sequence). CDR3 nucleotide sequence: TGTGCCACCAGCTCAAAACTTGGGCAGGGGGGTGAAAAACTGTTTTTT. Its translation: CATSSKLGQGGEKLFF. The full variable domain, its missing parts supplied by reference TRBV15 and TRBJ1-4, is DAMVIQNPRYQVTQFGKPVTLSCSQTLNHNVMYWYQQKSSQAPKLLFHYYDKDFNNEADTPDNFQSRRPNTSFCFLDIRSPGLGDTAMYLCATSSKLGQGGEKLFFGSGTQLSVL.

V and J are TRBV7-8 and TRBJ2-5, with 8 positions matching TRBD1. Germline V gene sequence: CDR1 SGHVS, CDR2 FQNEAQ. The CDR3 covers 14 residues. Trimming took 6 bases from V and 7 from J; bases not matched to a gene: 10. The CDR3 sequence: CASSSQGAAGTQYF. The DNA of the CDR3 is TGTGCCAGCAGTTCGCAGGGGGCTGCCGGGACCCAGTACTTC.

The chain recombines TRBV7-6 with TRBJ1-3; the match to TRBD1 covers 7 bases. V trimming: 5 bases; J trimming: 4 bases; junction bases outside the gene matches: 8. The CDR3 loop spans 15 amino acids. Germline V lookup: CDR1 SGHVS, CDR2 FNYEAQ. The CDR3 loop reads CASSPTGAGGNTIYF. CDR3 nucleotides: TGTGCCAGCAGCCCTACAGGGGCGGGCGGAAACACCATATATTTT.